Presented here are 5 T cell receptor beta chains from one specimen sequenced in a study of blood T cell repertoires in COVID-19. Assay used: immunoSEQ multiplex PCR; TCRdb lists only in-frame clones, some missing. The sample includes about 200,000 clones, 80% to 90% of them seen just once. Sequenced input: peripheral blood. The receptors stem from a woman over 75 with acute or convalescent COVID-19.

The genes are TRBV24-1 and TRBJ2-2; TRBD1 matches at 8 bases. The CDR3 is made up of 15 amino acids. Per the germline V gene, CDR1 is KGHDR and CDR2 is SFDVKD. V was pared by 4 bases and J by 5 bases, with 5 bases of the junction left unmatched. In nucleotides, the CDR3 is TGTGCCACCAGTGACGCGACAGGGGATACCGGGGAGCTGTTTTTT. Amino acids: CATSDATGDTGELFF.

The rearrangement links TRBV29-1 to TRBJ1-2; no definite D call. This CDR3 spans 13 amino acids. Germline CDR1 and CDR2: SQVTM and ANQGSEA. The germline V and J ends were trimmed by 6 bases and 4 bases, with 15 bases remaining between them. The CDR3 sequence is CSVAFGSGYGYTF. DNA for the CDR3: TGCAGCGTAGCGTTTGGGAGTGGCTATGGCTACACCTTC.

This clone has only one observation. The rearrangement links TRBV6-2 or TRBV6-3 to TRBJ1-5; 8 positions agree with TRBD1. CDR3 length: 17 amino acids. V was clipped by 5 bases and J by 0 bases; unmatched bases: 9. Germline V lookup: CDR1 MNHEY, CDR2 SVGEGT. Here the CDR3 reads CASSDVDRGVSNQPQHF. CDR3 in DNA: TGTGCCAGCAGTGACGTCGACAGGGGAGTTAGCAATCAGCCCCAGCATTTT.

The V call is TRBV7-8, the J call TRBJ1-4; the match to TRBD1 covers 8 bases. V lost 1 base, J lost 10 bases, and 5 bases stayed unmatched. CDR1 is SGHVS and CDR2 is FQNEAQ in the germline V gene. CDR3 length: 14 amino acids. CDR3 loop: CASSLVSQGAKLFF. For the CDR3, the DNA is TGTGCCAGCAGCTTAGTATCTCAGGGGGCAAAACTGTTTTTT.

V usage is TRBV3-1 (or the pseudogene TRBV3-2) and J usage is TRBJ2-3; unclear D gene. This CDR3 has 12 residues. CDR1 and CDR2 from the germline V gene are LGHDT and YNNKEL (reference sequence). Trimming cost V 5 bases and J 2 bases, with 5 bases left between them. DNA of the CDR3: TGTGCCAGCAGCTACAACACAGATACGCAGTATTTT. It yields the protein CASSYNTDTQYF.